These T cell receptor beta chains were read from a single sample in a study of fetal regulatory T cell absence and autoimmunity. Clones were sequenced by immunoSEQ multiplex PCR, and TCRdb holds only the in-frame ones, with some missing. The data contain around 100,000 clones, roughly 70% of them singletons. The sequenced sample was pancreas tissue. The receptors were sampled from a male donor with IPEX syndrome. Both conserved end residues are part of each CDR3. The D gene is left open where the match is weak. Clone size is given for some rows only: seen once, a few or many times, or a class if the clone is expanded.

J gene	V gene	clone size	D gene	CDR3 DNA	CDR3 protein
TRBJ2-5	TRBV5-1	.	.	TGCGCCAGCAGCTTACTCGGAGGCCAAGAGACCCAGTACTTC	CASSLLGGQETQYF
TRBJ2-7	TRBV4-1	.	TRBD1	TGCGCCAGCAGCCAAGCCCCACTAGGGACAGCCACGTACGAGCAGTACTTC	CASSQAPLGTATYEQYF
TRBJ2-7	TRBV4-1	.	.	TGCGCCAGCAGCCAAGATCCCAGCGCGGGGCTCCTAAGCTCCTACGAGCAGTACTTC	CASSQDPSAGLLSSYEQYF
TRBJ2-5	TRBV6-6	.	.	TGTGCCAGCAGTTTCAGTTCGGAAGAGACCCAGTACTTC	CASSFSSEETQYF
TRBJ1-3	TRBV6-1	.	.	TGTGCCAGCAGTGATTGGGGTGCTGGAAACACCATATATTTT	CASSDWGAGNTIYF
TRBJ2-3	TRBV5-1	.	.	TGCGCCAGCAGCCTCTCTAGCACAGATACGCAGTATTTT	CASSLSSTDTQYF
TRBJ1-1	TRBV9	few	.	TGTGCCAGCAGCCCCGTTTTGAGGGGAGACACTGAAGCTTTCTTT	CASSPVLRGDTEAFF
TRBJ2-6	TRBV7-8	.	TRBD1	TGTGCCAGCAGCTTACAGGGGGCTGGGGCCAACGTCCTGACTTTC	CASSLQGAGANVLTF
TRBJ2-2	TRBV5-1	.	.	TGCGCCAGCAGCTTGGGGGCGAACACCGGGGAGCTGTTTTTT	CASSLGANTGELFF
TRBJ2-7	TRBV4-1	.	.	TGCGCCAGCAGCCAAGATAGGGGTTACGAGCAGTACTTC	CASSQDRGYEQYF
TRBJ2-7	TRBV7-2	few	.	TGTGCCAGCAGCTTACGCGGGGCCCTCTCCTACGAGCAGTACTTC	CASSLRGALSYEQYF
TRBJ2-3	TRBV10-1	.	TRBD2	TGCGCCAGCAGTGGAGGACTAGCGGGGGGGCCAGATACGCAGTATTTT	CASSGGLAGGPDTQYF
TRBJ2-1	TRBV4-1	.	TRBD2	TGCGCCAGCAGCCAAGTGGAGCGGGGTCTCAATGAGCAGTTCTTC	CASSQVERGLNEQFF
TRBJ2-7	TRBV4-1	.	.	TGCGCCAGCAGCCTCCTAGCGTGGCGGGGCACCTACGAGCAGTACTTC	CASSLLAWRGTYEQYF
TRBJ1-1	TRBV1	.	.	TGCACCAGCAGCCAAGATCTGGCAGGGAACGCTGAAGCTTTCTTT	CTSSQDLAGNAEAFF
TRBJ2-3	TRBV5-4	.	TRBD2	TGTGCCAGCAGCTTTAAGGCGGGAGGAGGACAAAGCACAGATACGCAGTATTTT	CASSFKAGGGQSTDTQYF
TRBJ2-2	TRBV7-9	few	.	TGTGCCAGCAGCTTAGATGCAGGCGACACCGGGGAGCTGTTTTTT	CASSLDAGDTGELFF
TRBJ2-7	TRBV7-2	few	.	TGTGCCAGCAGCTTCAGCGGTCTCCCCTACGAGCAGTACTTC	CASSFSGLPYEQYF
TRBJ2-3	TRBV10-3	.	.	TGTGCCATCAGTGAGTCTGGTCTTCCCGATACGCAGTATTTT	CAISESGLPDTQYF
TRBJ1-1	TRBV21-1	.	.	TGTGCCAGCGATGCCGGTGAAGCTTTCTTT	CASDAGEAFF
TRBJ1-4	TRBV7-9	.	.	TGTGCCAGCAGCGAGAAGGCCGGGACAACTAATGAAAAACTGTTTTTT	CASSEKAGTTNEKLFF
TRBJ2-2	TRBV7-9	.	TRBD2	TGTGCCAGCAGGGGACTAGCGGGGACTAACACCGGGGAGCTGTTTTTT	CASRGLAGTNTGELFF
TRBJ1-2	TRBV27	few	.	TGTGCCAGCAGTTCTTTTCCCGGGACAAGGGGCTACACCTTC	CASSSFPGTRGYTF
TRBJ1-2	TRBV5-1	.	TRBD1	TGCGCCAGCAGCTTGGGGGACAGGGTATTTCACTATGGCTACACCTTC	CASSLGDRVFHYGYTF
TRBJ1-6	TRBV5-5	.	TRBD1	TGTGCCAGCAGCTTGGTATTCGGACAGGGGACATATAGGAATTCACCCCTCCACTTT	CASSLVFGQGTYRNSPLHF
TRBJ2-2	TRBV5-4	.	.	TGTGCCAGCAGCTCGGCAACGAGGGGGACCGGGGAGCTGTTTTTT	CASSSATRGTGELFF
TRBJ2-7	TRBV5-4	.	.	TGTGCCAGCAGCCCCGGGTCCTCCTACGAGCAGTACTTC	CASSPGSSYEQYF
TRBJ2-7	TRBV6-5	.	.	TGTGCCAGCAGTTACACGGCGGGGTGGCCACTCTACGAGCAGTACTTC	CASSYTAGWPLYEQYF
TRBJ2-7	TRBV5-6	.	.	TGTGCCAGCGGAGACTCCCCGGGCCAGACCTACGAGCAGTACTTC	CASGDSPGQTYEQYF
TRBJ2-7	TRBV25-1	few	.	TGTGCCAGCAGTGATCTTCGAGTGGCCTACGAGCAGTACTTC	CASSDLRVAYEQYF
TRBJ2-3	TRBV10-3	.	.	TGTGCCATCAGTGAGGGCCGCACAGATACGCAGTATTTT	CAISEGRTDTQYF
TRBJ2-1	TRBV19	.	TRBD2	TGTGCCAGTAGTCCGTCTAGCGGGAGACTCTACAATGAGCAGTTCTTC	CASSPSSGRLYNEQFF
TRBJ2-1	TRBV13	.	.	TGTGCCAGCAGCTTACCGGGGATCTACAATGAGCAGTTCTTC	CASSLPGIYNEQFF
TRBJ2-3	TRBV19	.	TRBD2	TGTGCCAGTAGGACTAGCGGGAGCACAGATACGCAGTATTTT	CASRTSGSTDTQYF
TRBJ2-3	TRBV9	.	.	TGTGCCAGCAGCGTAGCCCCCACAGATACGCAGTATTTT	CASSVAPTDTQYF
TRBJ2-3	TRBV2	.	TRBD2	TGTGCCAGCAGTTTTAGCGGGAGGGCCGGGACAGATACGCAGTATTTT	CASSFSGRAGTDTQYF
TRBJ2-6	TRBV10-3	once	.	TGTGCCATCAGTGAAATTCGAAGTTCTGGGGCCAACGTCCTGACTTTC	CAISEIRSSGANVLTF
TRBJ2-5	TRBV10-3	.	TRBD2	TGTGCCATCAGTGAGCAAGGACTAGAGCCAAAAGAGACCCAGTACTTC	CAISEQGLEPKETQYF
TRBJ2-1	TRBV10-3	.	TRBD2	TGTGCCATCAGTCCATACTGGAGGGGACTAGGAAACAATGAGCAGTTCTTC	CAISPYWRGLGNNEQFF
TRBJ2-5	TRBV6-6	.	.	TGTGCCAGCAGTTACTTTTCAGGGTCCCAAGAGACCCAGTACTTC	CASSYFSGSQETQYF
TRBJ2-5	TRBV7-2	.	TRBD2	TGTGCCAGTAGCCCGGGGACTACTGGGCAAGAGACCCAGTACTTC	CASSPGTTGQETQYF
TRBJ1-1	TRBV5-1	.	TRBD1	TGCGCCAGCAGCTTTGGACAGGGGGCGCCCCGAAGTGAAGCTTTCTTT	CASSFGQGAPRSEAFF
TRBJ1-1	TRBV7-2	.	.	TGTGCCAGCAGCTTAGCGCAGAACACTGAAGCTTTCTTT	CASSLAQNTEAFF
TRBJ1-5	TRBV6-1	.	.	TGTGCCAGCAGTGTCCATAGACCAGCTTTTAATCAGCCCCAGCATTTT	CASSVHRPAFNQPQHF
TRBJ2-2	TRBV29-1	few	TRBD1	TGCAGCGTTGAACAGGGGGCGAACACCGGGGAGCTGTTTTTT	CSVEQGANTGELFF
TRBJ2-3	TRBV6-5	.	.	TGTGCCTCGGTCCAGGGGCCTGGCACAGATACGCAGTATTTT	CASVQGPGTDTQYF
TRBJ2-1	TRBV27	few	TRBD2	TGTGCCAGCAGACTGAGCGGGACCAATGAGCAGTTCTTC	CASRLSGTNEQFF
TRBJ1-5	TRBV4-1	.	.	TGCGCCAGCAGCCAAGGGGACTATAGCAATCAGCCCCAGCATTTT	CASSQGDYSNQPQHF
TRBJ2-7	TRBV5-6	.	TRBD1	TGTGCCAGCAGCTTGGGCCCCAGGGGGCCGTACGAGCAGTACTTC	CASSLGPRGPYEQYF
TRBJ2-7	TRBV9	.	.	TGTGCCAGCAGCGTAGCGGGTGACAGGACCTACGAGCAGTACTTC	CASSVAGDRTYEQYF
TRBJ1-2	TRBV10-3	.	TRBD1	TGTGCCATCCTGGGACAGTCTGGCTACACCTTC	CAILGQSGYTF
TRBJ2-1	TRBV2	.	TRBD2	TGTGCCAGCAGCCTTGGACTAGCGGGGGATAATGAGCAGTTCTTC	CASSLGLAGDNEQFF
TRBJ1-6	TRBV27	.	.	TGTGCCAGCAGTTTATACAGCTCCTATAATTCACCCCTCCACTTT	CASSLYSSYNSPLHF
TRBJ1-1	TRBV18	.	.	TGTGCCAGCTCAGCGAGGGGGGGGGACACTGAAGCTTTCTTT	CASSARGGDTEAFF